These 11 T cell receptor beta chains originate from one sample sequenced in a study of blood T cell repertoires in COVID-19. Method: immunoSEQ multiplex PCR; TCRdb's copy keeps in-frame clones and lacks some. This sample has 200,000 to 250,000 clones, with 82% found just once. The sequenced sample was peripheral blood. The receptor set was obtained from a woman aged 65 to 85 with COVID-19, enrolled during active disease.

The chain uses TRBV7-9 and TRBJ2-5; weak D call: TRBD1 (7 bases). Per germline, CDR1 SEHNR and CDR2 FQNEAQ (reference sequence). This CDR3 comprises 15 residues. V was pared by 1 base and J by 1 base, with 10 bases between. In nucleotides, the CDR3 is TGTGCCAGCAGCTTAGGACAGGGACTCCAAGAGACCCAGTACTTC. This codes for CASSLGQGLQETQYF.

The chain carries TRBV6-2 or TRBV6-3 and TRBJ2-5, with 9 bases matching TRBD1. CDR1 is MNHEY and CDR2 is SVGEGT in the germline V gene. The CDR3 loop spans 16 amino acids. The V segment lost 6 bases and the J segment 1 base; nucleotides outside the gene matches: 9. The CDR3: CASRPLGTGPQETQYF. CDR3 in DNA: TGTGCCAGCAGGCCTCTCGGGACAGGGCCCCAAGAGACCCAGTACTTC.

The chain employs TRBV2 and TRBJ2-7; TRBD1 matches at 11 bases. The V gene end was trimmed by 8 bases and the J gene end by 4 bases; junction bases not matched to a gene: 7. The CDR3 length is 14 residues. Germline V CDR1 and CDR2: SNHLY, FYNNEI. The CDR3 here is CASGTGTGGYEQYF. Here the CDR3 DNA reads TGTGCCAGCGGTACCGGGACAGGGGGATACGAGCAGTACTTC. The whole variable domain, filled in from reference TRBV2 and TRBJ2-7, reads EPEVTQTPSHQVTQMGQEVILRCVPISNHLYFYWYRQILGQKVEFLVSFYNNEISEKSEIFDDQFSVERPDGSNFTLKIRSTKLEDSAMYFCASGTGTGGYEQYFGPGTRLTVT.

This chain uses TRBV19 with TRBJ2-7; 8 bases are shared with TRBD1. From germline, CDR1 is LNHDA and CDR2 SQIVND (reference sequence). V trimming: 2 bases; J trimming: 4 bases; junction bases outside the gene matches: 7. The CDR3 contains 15 residues. The CDR3 DNA follows: TGTGCCAGTAGTATAAGAACAGGGGGGATGTACGAGCAGTACTTC. Amino acid sequence: CASSIRTGGMYEQYF.

The chain has TRBV27 and TRBJ2-1; D ambiguous. CDR1 is MNHEY, CDR2 SMNVEV, per germline (reference sequence). The V and J ends lost 3 bases and 9 bases respectively, with 18 bases between them. This CDR3 has 15 residues. CDR3 amino acids: CASSLSRVGLGEQFF. The CDR3 bases are TGTGCCAGCAGTTTGTCCCGGGTAGGTCTAGGTGAGCAGTTCTTC.

This clone was found a few times. This sequence joins TRBV28 and TRBJ2-2; D remains unclear. The ends were cut back, 5 bases at V and 7 bases at J, with 14 bases in the middle. The CDR3 extends over 14 amino acids. Germline V gene lookup returns CDR1 MDHEN and CDR2 SYDVKM. CDR3 in amino acids: CASSPRHLGGELFF. Here the CDR3 DNA reads TGTGCCAGCAGTCCTCGACACCTCGGCGGGGAGCTGTTTTTT. The full variable domain, its missing parts supplied by reference TRBV28 and TRBJ2-2, is DVKVTQSSRYLVKRTGEKVFLECVQDMDHENMFWYRQDPGLGLRLIYFSYDVKMKEKGDIPEGYSVSREKKERFSLILESASTNQTSMYLCASSPRHLGGELFFGEGSRLTVL.

The J gene is TRBJ1-2, the V gene TRBV5-1, with D unclear. From germline, CDR1 is SGHRS and CDR2 YFSETQ. Trimming stripped 4 bases from V and 1 base from J, with 11 bases between. This CDR3 comprises 14 residues. Written as DNA, the CDR3 is TGCGCCAGCAGCCCCTCGGGGATTAACTATGGCTACACCTTC. Translating gives CASSPSGINYGYTF.

V and J are TRBV24-1 and TRBJ1-1; D is undetermined. Trimming removed 1 base from V and 5 bases from J, with 13 bases in between. From germline, CDR1 is KGHDR and CDR2 SFDVKD. CDR3 size: 15 residues. The CDR3 nucleotides read TGTGCCACCAGTGATTTCTTTGAGGAGGGAACTGAAGCTTTCTTT. Translation: CATSDFFEEGTEAFF.

The rearrangement joins TRBV21-1 to TRBJ2-1; TRBD2, as called in the table, went unchecked against the DNA. TRBV21-1 is recorded as a pseudogene. The CDR3 consists of 19 residues. The CDR3 loop is CASSKSHVWTSGRAGQQFF. CDR3 sequence (DNA): TGTGCCAGCAGCAAAAGTCACGTTTGGACTAGCGGGAGGGCCGGCCAGCAGTTCTTC.

This chain links TRBV2 with TRBJ2-7; 9 bases are a match to TRBD2. V lost 5 bases and J lost 4; bases outside the gene matches: 3. Germline values: CDR1 SNHLY, CDR2 FYNNEI. This CDR3 has 13 residues. The CDR3 loop reads CASSTSGRYEQYF. The CDR3 coding sequence is TGTGCCAGCAGTACTAGCGGGCGGTACGAGCAGTACTTC.

This clone showed up just once. V gene TRBV2 combines with J gene TRBJ2-7, with 7 bases aligning to TRBD1. The J segment lost 3 bases and the V segment lost 4 bases, leaving 6 bases of the junction unmatched. Germline values: CDR1 SNHLY, CDR2 FYNNEI. The CDR3 runs to 14 residues. The CDR3 protein is CASSGGQYYYEQYF. For the CDR3, the DNA is TGTGCCAGCAGTGGGGGACAGTACTACTACGAGCAGTACTTC.